The clone carrying this T cell receptor (beta chain) occurred a few times. Its antigen is not identified. This sample is part of a study of cytotoxic CD8 clonotypes in ibrutinib-treated CLL. Study-level information: Collecting the response samples happened after a median about eleven months of treatment, with a range of 6 to 36.

Findings and limits, study-wide: Clonality was elevated at ibrutinib response and had returned toward baseline at progression.

The CDR3 is 14 residues long. Per germline, CDR1 SGHRS and CDR2 YFSETQ. Between the trimmed V and J ends, which lost 2 bases and 6 bases, there was a span of 12 bases. A 1 in 200,000 to 1 in 1 million T cell depth was the sequencing target. The data were produced by immunoSEQ multiplex PCR, yet TCRdb's version contains in-frame clones alone and is incomplete. The sample yields a few hundred thousand clones, roughly two thirds seen once. The sequenced sample was PBMCs, obtained after 36 months of ibrutinib treatment. The chain has TRBV5-1 and TRBJ2-1, with D possibly matching TRBD2 (5 bases). The clonotype originates from a human donor with chronic lymphocytic leukemia. The CDR3 bases are TGCGCCAGCAGCTTTGGCGGGCCGGGCAATGAGCAGTTCTTC. Translating it yields CASSFGGPGNEQFF.